These 27 T cell receptor beta chains were all obtained from the same sample, sequenced in a study of CD8 T cells in cerebrospinal fluid in Alzheimer's disease (dated by TCRdb to 2018 to 2021). The library was generated by 10x single-cell sequencing. Sequencing was carried out with a NextSeq 550. TCRdb reprocessed the reads and assigns one entry to each CDR3 protein sequence, leaving out DNA. This sample's records show 1,500 to 2,000 distinct CDR3 sequences. The top ten constitute more than 9% of the sample. The sequenced sample was cerebrospinal fluid. The receptors were gathered from a human donor in good health.

This clonotype ranks as medium-sized in terms of frequency. The V and J genes are TRBV20-1 and TRBJ2-3. Germline CDR1 DFQATT, CDR2 SNEGSKA (reference sequence). There are 12 residues in the CDR3. CDR3 loop: CSARAASVSQYF.

This clonotype ranks as medium-sized in terms of frequency. This chain's CDR3 is CASSSGQGFTEQYF. The chain employs TRBV7-6 and TRBJ2-7; TCRdb selects TRBD1, and the lack of DNA leaves this call unchecked. Germline-derived CDR1 and CDR2 are SGHVS and FNYEAQ. The CDR3 runs 14 residues.

Frequency places this clonotype as hyperexpanded. The chain recombines TRBV4-3 with TRBJ2-6. CDR3 length: 17 amino acids. Germline loops: CDR1 LGHNA, CDR2 YSLEER. CDR3 residues: CASSQDTTVSGANVLTF.

This clonotype registers medium-sized by frequency. V is TRBV5-1 and J is TRBJ2-5; the D gene TCRdb calls, TRBD2, cannot be checked with no DNA. There are 21 residues in the CDR3. Per the germline V gene, CDR1 is SGHRS and CDR2 is YFSETQ. The CDR3: CASSLAFPDGRWGSSQETQYF.

Judged by frequency, this clonotype is medium-sized. The V and J genes are TRBV27 and TRBJ1-6; the D call from TCRdb, TRBD1, cannot be confirmed without DNA. The CDR3 sequence is 14 residues long. The germline V gene encodes CDR1 MNHEY and CDR2 SMNVEV (reference sequence). The CDR3: CASRGQGYNSPLHF.

The chain recombines TRBV10-3 with TRBJ1-5. This CDR3 comprises 13 residues. Germline V gene data show CDR1 as ENHRY and CDR2 as SYGVKD. Here the CDR3 reads CAISESTDQPQHF.

This clonotype registers medium-sized by frequency. V is TRBV5-6 and J is TRBJ2-1; the TRBD2 assignment by TCRdb is unverifiable without DNA. This CDR3 region has 16 residues. Germline V gives CDR1 SGHDT, CDR2 YYEEEE. The CDR3 here is CASSGAGTSLYNEQFF.

This clonotype is deemed large by its frequency. The chain joins TRBV7-3 to TRBJ2-6; no DNA is available, so the TRBD1 call from TCRdb remains unchecked. The CDR3 runs 15 residues. Germline values: CDR1 SGHTA, CDR2 FQGTGA. CDR3 loop: CASSPQVAGANVLTF.

Considering frequency, this clonotype is medium-sized. This chain joins TRBV15 and TRBJ2-5; TCRdb returns TRBD1, unconfirmable since there is no DNA. The CDR3 runs to 15 residues. Germline lookup yields CDR1 LNHNV and CDR2 YYDKDF (reference sequence). The CDR3 is CATSRVGARGETQYF.

This clonotype ranks as medium-sized in terms of frequency. J is TRBJ2-1 and V is TRBV3-1; TCRdb returns TRBD1, unconfirmable since there is no DNA. This CDR3 spans 13 amino acids. Germline assignment: CDR1 LGHDT and CDR2 YNNKEL (reference sequence). CDR3 loop: CASSQARGGEQFF.

This clonotype is called medium-sized based on its frequency. The chain has TRBV7-2 and TRBJ1-2; with no DNA, the TCRdb D assignment of TRBD1 cannot be verified. CDR1 and CDR2 (germline): SGHTA, FQGNSA. The CDR3 extends over 15 amino acids. This chain's CDR3 is CASSLAFGGGYGYTF.

This clonotype is called medium-sized based on its frequency. The chain couples TRBV27 to TRBJ2-7; TCRdb names TRBD1, which stays unverified in the absence of DNA. Germline lookup yields CDR1 MNHEY and CDR2 SMNVEV (reference sequence). The CDR3 has 15 residues. The CDR3 sequence is CASSHGQGAIYEQYF.

Its frequency marks this clonotype as medium-sized (0.01 to 0.1%). Here the CDR3 reads CASSLTGKGETQYF. The chain recombines TRBV7-3 with TRBJ2-5; TCRdb names TRBD1, which stays unverified in the absence of DNA. This CDR3 has 14 residues. CDR1 and CDR2 from the germline V gene are SGHTA and FQGTGA. The variable domain in full, with the rest retrieved from reference TRBV7-3 and TRBJ2-5, is GAGVSQTPSNKVTEKGKYVELRCDPISGHTALYWYRQSLGQGPEFLIYFQGTGAADDSGLPNDRFFAVRPEGSVSTLKIQRTERGDSAVYLCASSLTGKGETQYFGPGTRLLVL.

This rearrangement joins TRBV5-4 to TRBJ2-1; TCRdb's assignment of TRBD1 cannot be checked, as there is no DNA. From germline, CDR1 is SGHNT and CDR2 YYREEE (reference sequence). The CDR3 is made up of 15 amino acids. The CDR3 region is CASSGKETGLNEQFF.

This clonotype is called medium-sized based on its frequency. The chain recombines TRBV11-2 with TRBJ2-7. The CDR3 totals 11 residues. The germline CDR1 and CDR2 sequences are SGHAT and FQNNGV. CDR3 in amino acids: CASSLISEQYF.

This clonotype is identified as medium-sized from frequency. The V call is TRBV20-1, the J call TRBJ2-1. CDR1 is DFQATT, CDR2 SNEGSKA, per germline (reference sequence). There are 16 residues in the CDR3. The CDR3 loop reads CSARTLWAGFYNEQFF.

This sequence joins TRBV19 and TRBJ1-4; TCRdb designates TRBD1, a call that cannot be tested without DNA. Germline V CDR1 and CDR2: LNHDA, SQIVND (reference sequence). The CDR3 consists of 15 residues. CDR3 region: CASSIYGTEDEKLFF. Complete variable domain (other parts from reference TRBV19 and TRBJ1-4): DGGITQSPKYLFRKEGQNVTLSCEQNLNHDAMYWYRQDPGQGLRLIYYSQIVNDFQKGDIAEGYSVSREKKESFPLTVTSAQKNPTAFYLCASSIYGTEDEKLFFGSGTQLSVL.

Judged by frequency, this clonotype is medium-sized. V usage is TRBV5-1 and J usage is TRBJ1-1; lacking DNA, the TRBD1 call made by TCRdb goes unchecked. The CDR3 covers 14 residues. Germline assignment: CDR1 SGHRS and CDR2 YFSETQ. CDR3 amino acids: CASSPNTGGTEAFF.

Measured by frequency, this clonotype is medium-sized. This chain connects TRBV12-3 or TRBV12-4 to TRBJ2-3; TCRdb lists TRBD1, though no DNA is available to test this call. The CDR3 contains 16 residues. CDR3 in amino acids: CASSPNLKQGADTQYF.

This clonotype ranks as medium-sized (0.01 to 0.1%) in terms of frequency. The CDR3 protein is CASSSRQGASADTQYF. This rearrangement joins TRBV5-5 to TRBJ2-3; the D gene TCRdb calls, TRBD1, cannot be checked with no DNA. CDR3 length: 16 residues. Germline CDR1 SGHKS, CDR2 YYEKEE (reference sequence). The full variable domain, in which reference TRBV5-5 and TRBJ2-3 provide the parts outside the CDR3, is DAGVTQSPTHLIKTRGQQVTLRCSPISGHKSVSWYQQVLGQGPQFIFQYYEKEERGRGNFPDRFSARQFPNYSSELNVNALLLGDSALYLCASSSRQGASADTQYFGPGTRLTVL.

This clonotype is identified as medium-sized from frequency. The chain has TRBV10-3 and TRBJ2-7; TCRdb reports TRBD1, a call that lacks DNA to check it against. In germline, CDR1 is ENHRY, CDR2 SYGVKD. CDR3 length equals 13 residues. The CDR3 here is CAIGGTGGYEQYF.

This clonotype is medium-sized by frequency. The rearrangement uses TRBV7-2 and TRBJ2-7; the D call from TCRdb, TRBD1, cannot be confirmed without DNA. Germline V gene sequence: CDR1 SGHTA, CDR2 FQGNSA. The CDR3 length is 14 residues. CDR3 sequence reads: CASSPDRGGYEQYF.

By frequency, this clonotype is medium-sized (0.01 to 0.1%). The gene calls are TRBV7-2 and TRBJ2-7. The CDR3 totals 11 residues. CDR1 and CDR2 (germline): SGHTA, FQGNSA. The CDR3 loop is CASSPRGEQYF.

The chain combines TRBV7-2 with TRBJ1-1. Germline V lookup: CDR1 SGHTA, CDR2 FQGNSA. This CDR3 is built from 13 residues. The CDR3 spells CASSLGLRVEAFF. Filled out from reference TRBV7-2 and TRBJ1-1, the complete variable domain reads GAGVSQSPSNKVTEKGKDVELRCDPISGHTALYWYRQSLGQGLEFLIYFQGNSAPDKSGLPSDRFSAERTGGSVSTLTIQRTQQEDSAVYLCASSLGLRVEAFFGQGTRLTVV.

Frequency places this clonotype as medium-sized. The rearrangement uses TRBV6-2 or TRBV6-3 and TRBJ2-7; TCRdb proposes TRBD2, but this gene call is untestable without DNA. Germline V gives CDR1 MNHEY, CDR2 SVGEGT. There are 16 residues in the CDR3. This chain's CDR3 is CASSFSTSGHAYEQYF.

This clonotype is classed as medium-sized by frequency. V is TRBV20-1 and J is TRBJ1-1. This CDR3 is 12 amino acids long. Germline V gene sequence: CDR1 DFQATT, CDR2 SNEGSKA (reference sequence). CDR3 loop: CSARRGGTEAFF.

This clonotype is deemed medium-sized by its frequency. This chain links TRBV28 with TRBJ1-2; with no DNA, the TCRdb D assignment of TRBD1 cannot be verified. CDR3 length: 16 residues. CDR1 MDHEN and CDR2 SYDVKM come from the germline V gene. The CDR3 sequence: CASSKDRGRLNYGYTF.